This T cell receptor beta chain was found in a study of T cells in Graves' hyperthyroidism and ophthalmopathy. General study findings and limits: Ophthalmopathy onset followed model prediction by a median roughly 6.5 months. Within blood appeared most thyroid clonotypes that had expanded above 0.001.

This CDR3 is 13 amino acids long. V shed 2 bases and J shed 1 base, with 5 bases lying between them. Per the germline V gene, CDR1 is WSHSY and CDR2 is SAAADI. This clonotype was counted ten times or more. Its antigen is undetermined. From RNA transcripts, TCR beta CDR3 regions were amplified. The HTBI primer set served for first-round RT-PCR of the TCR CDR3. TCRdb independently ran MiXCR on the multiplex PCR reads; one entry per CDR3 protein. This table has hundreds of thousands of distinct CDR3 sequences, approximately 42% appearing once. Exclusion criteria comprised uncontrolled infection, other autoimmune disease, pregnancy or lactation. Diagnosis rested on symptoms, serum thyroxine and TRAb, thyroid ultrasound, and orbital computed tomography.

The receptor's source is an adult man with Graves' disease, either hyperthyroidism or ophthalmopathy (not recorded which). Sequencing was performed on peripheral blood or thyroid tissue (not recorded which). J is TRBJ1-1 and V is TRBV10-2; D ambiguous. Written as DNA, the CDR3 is TGCGCCAGCAGTGAGGAAAGGAACACTGAAGCTTTCTTT. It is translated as CASSEERNTEAFF.